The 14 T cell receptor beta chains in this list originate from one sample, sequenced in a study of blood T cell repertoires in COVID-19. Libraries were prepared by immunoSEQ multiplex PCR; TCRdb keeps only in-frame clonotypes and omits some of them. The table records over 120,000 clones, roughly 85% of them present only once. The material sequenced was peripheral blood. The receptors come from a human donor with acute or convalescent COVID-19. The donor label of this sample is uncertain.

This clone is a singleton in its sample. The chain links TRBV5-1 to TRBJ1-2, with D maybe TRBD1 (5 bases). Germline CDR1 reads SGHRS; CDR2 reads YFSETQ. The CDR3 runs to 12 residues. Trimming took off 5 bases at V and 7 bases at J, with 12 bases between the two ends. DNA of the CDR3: TGCGCCAGCAGTCCGGGGGGAGGTGGCTACACCTTC. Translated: CASSPGGGGYTF. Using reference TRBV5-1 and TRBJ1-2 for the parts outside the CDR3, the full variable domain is KAGVTQTPRYLIKTRGQQVTLSCSPISGHRSVSWYQQTPGQGLQFLFEYFSETQRNKGNFPGRFSGRQFSNSRSEMNVSTLELGDSALYLCASSPGGGGYTFGSGTRLTVV.

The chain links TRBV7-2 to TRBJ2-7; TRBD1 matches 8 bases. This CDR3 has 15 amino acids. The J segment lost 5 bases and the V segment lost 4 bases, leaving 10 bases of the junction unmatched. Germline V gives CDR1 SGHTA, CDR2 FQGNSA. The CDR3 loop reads CASSYRTGWNDEQYF. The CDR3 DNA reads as TGTGCCAGCAGCTACCGGACAGGGTGGAACGACGAGCAGTACTTC.

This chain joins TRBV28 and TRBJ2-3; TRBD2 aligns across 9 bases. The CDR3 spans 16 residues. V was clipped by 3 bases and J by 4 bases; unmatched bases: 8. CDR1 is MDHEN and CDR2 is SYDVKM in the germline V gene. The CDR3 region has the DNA TGTGCCAGCAGTTTGGGTAGCGGGAGTCTTGCAGATACGCAGTATTTT. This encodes CASSLGSGSLADTQYF.

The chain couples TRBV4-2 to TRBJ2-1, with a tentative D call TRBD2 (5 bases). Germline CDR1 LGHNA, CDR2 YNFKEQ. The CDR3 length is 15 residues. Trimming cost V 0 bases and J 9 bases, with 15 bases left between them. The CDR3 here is CASSQELGLAGEQFF. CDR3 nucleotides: TGTGCCAGCAGCCAAGAGCTTGGCCTAGCAGGTGAGCAGTTCTTC.

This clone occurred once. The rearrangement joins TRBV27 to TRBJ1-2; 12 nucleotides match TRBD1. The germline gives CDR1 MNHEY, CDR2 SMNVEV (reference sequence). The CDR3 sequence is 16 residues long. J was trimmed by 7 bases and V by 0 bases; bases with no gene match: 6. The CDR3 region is CASSLSGDRGLSGYTF. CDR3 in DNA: TGTGCCAGCAGTTTATCGGGGGACAGGGGGCTAAGTGGCTACACCTTC.

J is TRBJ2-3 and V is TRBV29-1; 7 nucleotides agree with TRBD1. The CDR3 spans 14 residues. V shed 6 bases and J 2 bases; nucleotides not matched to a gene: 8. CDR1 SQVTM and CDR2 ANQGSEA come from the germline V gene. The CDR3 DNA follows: TGCAGCGTAACCCCGACAGGGTACACAGATACGCAGTATTTT. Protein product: CSVTPTGYTDTQYF.

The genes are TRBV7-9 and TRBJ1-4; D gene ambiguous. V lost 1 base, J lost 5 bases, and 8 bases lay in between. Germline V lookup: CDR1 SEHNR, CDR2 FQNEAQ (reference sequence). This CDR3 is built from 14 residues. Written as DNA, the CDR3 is TGTGCCAGCAGCTTAGTAAACAGCAATGAAAAACTGTTTTTT. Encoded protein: CASSLVNSNEKLFF.

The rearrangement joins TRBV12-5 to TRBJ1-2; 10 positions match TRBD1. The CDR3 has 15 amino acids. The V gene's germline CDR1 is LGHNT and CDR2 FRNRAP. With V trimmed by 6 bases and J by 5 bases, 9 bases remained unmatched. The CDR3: CASGTGPGQGYGYTF. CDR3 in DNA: TGTGCTAGTGGCACAGGACCGGGACAGGGGTATGGCTACACCTTC.

The CDR3 region has the DNA TGTGCCAGCAGTGAGTTGGCGGATCCGGTTACGCAGTATTTT. The encoded protein is CASSELADPVTQYF. The rearrangement uses TRBV6-1 and TRBJ2-3; no reliable D call. The V gene's germline CDR1 is MNHNS and CDR2 SASEGT. This CDR3 has 14 amino acids. V lost 3 bases, J lost 8 bases, and 15 bases lay in between.

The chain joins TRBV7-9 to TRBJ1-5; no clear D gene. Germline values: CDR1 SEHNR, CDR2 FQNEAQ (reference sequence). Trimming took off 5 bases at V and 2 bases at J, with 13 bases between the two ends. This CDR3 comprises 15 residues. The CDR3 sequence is CASSESRGGNQPQHF. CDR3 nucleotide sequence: TGTGCCAGCAGCGAGAGCCGAGGTGGCAATCAGCCCCAGCATTTT.

The CDR3 DNA follows: TGTGCCAGCAGCCCGGAGGTAGGATATCAGCCCCAGCATTTT. This codes for CASSPEVGYQPQHF. The chain employs TRBV6-5 and TRBJ1-5; D is unresolved. Per the germline V gene, CDR1 is MNHEY and CDR2 is SVGAGI. V shed 6 bases and J shed 5 bases, with 14 bases lying between them. The length of the CDR3 is 14 residues.

CDR3 sequence: CASSYKGGYQPQHF. The CDR3 bases are TGTGCCAGCAGTTACAAAGGGGGCTATCAGCCCCAGCATTTT. The chain recombines TRBV6-6 with TRBJ1-5, with TRBD1 identical over 7 bases. CDR1 and CDR2 from the germline V gene are MNHNY and SVGAGI (reference sequence). J lost 5 bases, V lost 2 bases, and 3 bases had no gene match. The CDR3 runs to 14 residues.

The CDR3 DNA reads as TGCGCCAGCAGTGAGGGGGCGAACACCGGGGAGCTGTTTTTT. Its translation is CASSEGANTGELFF. This chain connects TRBV5-1 to TRBJ2-2, with D maybe TRBD1 (6 bases). The CDR3 spans 14 residues. The ends were cut back, 5 bases at V and 0 bases at J, with 8 bases in the middle. Germline CDR1 SGHRS, CDR2 YFSETQ.

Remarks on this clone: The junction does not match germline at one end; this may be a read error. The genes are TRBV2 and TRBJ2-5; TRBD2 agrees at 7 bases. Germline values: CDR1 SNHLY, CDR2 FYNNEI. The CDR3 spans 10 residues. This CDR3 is CASSVGTKHF. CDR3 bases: TGTGCCAGCAGTGTTGGGACTAAGCACTTC.